The clone carrying this T cell receptor beta chain has a single count. Antigen specificity is unknown. CDR1 and CDR2 from the germline V gene are MNHEY and SVGAGI. This CDR3 comprises 16 residues. The germline V and J ends were trimmed by 0 bases and 7 bases, with 19 bases remaining between them. Measured with immunoSEQ multiplex PCR; TCRdb has only the in-frame clones, and not every one. The profile covers some 78,000 clones, with roughly 85% appearing a single time and about 8.5% taken by the ten largest. Time point specified: after dendritic cell vaccination, including at tumor progression/relapse. The sample is drawn from a study of glioma-infiltrating T cells after dendritic cell vaccination. Findings and limits, study-wide: Patients with more pretreatment TILs had longer time to progression and survival.

The chain carries TRBV6-5 and TRBJ2-7; TRBD1 is a possible D gene (5 bases). The TCR comes from a human donor with glioblastoma. Sequenced here: blood, sampled after dendritic cell vaccination. The CDR3: CASSYSSASMGREQYF. For the CDR3, the DNA is TGTGCCAGCAGTTACTCCTCCGCTTCAATGGGGCGAGAGCAGTACTTC.